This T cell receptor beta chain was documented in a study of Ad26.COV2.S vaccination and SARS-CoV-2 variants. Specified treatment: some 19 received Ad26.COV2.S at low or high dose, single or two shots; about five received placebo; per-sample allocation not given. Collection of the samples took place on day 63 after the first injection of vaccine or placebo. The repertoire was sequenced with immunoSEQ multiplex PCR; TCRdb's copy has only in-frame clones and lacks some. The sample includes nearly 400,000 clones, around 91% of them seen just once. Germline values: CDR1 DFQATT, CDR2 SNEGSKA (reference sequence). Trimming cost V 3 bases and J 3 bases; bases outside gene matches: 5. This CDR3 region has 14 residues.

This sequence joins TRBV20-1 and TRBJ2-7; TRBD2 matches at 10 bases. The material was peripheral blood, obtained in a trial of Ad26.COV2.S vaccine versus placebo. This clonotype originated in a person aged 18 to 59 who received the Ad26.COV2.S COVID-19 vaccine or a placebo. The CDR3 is CSASPSSGSYEQYF. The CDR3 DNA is TGCAGTGCTAGTCCTTCTAGCGGGAGCTACGAGCAGTACTTC.